The 18 T cell receptor beta chains reported below all come from one sample, sequenced in a study of regulatory T cells in long-lasting Graves disease. Arm-PCR of CDR3 regions and iRepertoire HTBI primers were the basis on which TCR beta libraries were built. TCRdb processed the multiplex PCR reads anew with MiXCR; each CDR3 protein has one entry. The sample carries more than 300,000 distinct CDR3 sequences, 15% to 20% recorded once. Indicated time point: newly diagnosed GD, antithyroid drugs for less than 3 months. PBMC-extracted RNA yielded the TCR library. In addition, the sample was reused for a study of T cells in Graves' hyperthyroidism and ophthalmopathy.

The sequenced sample was peripheral blood mononuclear cells (PBMCs), obtained at new diagnosis, from a patient treated with antithyroid drugs. The receptors were sampled from a woman between 18 and 30 years old with Graves disease.

The J gene is TRBJ1-5, the V gene TRBV29-1; D is unclear. The CDR3 length is 12 residues. CDR1 is SQVTM, CDR2 ANQGSEA, per germline. Between the trimmed V and J ends, which lost 0 bases and 7 bases, there was a span of 7 bases. CDR3 loop: CSVEDVGQPQHF. The CDR3 region has the DNA TGCAGCGTTGAAGATGTGGGGCAGCCCCAGCATTTT.

This rearrangement joins TRBV20-1 to TRBJ2-7; TRBD2 matches 10 bases. After removal of 3 bases from V and 13 bases from J, the junction contained 9 bases not matched to a gene. Per germline, CDR1 DFQATT and CDR2 SNEGSKA (reference sequence). The CDR3 sequence is 12 residues long. CDR3 in amino acids: CSAREAGGREYF. The CDR3 nucleotides are TGCAGTGCTAGGGAAGCGGGGGGGCGCGAATACTTC.

This clonotype was seen many times. CDR3 sequence (DNA): TGTGCCAGCAGTGAAATGGGGGGAGACGTCTACGAGCAGTACTTC. Protein sequence: CASSEMGGDVYEQYF. The chain joins TRBV6-1 to TRBJ2-7, with a possible D match to TRBD2 (6 bases). Germline V gives CDR1 MNHNS, CDR2 SASEGT. The CDR3 is made up of 15 amino acids. V was clipped by 2 bases and J by 3 bases, with 14 bases between them.

This clonotype was seen repeatedly, ten times or more. The CDR3 DNA sequence: TGCAGTGCAAAGGGGGGGTGGTCTAGTTACGAGCAGTACTTC. This encodes CSAKGGWSSYEQYF. The chain uses TRBV20-1 and TRBJ2-7, with D perhaps matching TRBD2 (7 bases). This CDR3 comprises 14 residues. The germline V and J ends were trimmed by 6 bases and 4 bases, with 19 bases remaining between them. Germline CDR1 DFQATT, CDR2 SNEGSKA (reference sequence).

Notes on this clonotype: A far more abundant clone sits one base away, making this likely a read error. The chain links TRBV7-8 to TRBJ2-5, with D uncertain. CDR3 length equals 13 residues. Germline V gene lookup returns CDR1 SGHVS and CDR2 FQNEAQ. Trimming took off 5 bases at V and 11 bases at J, with 18 bases between the two ends. CDR3 nucleotide sequence: TGTGCCAGCAGCCCGCCAATAGGGAATGAGCAGTACTTC. This codes for CASSPPIGNEQYF. The whole variable domain, filled in from reference TRBV7-8 and TRBJ2-5, reads GAGVSQSPRYKVAKRGQDVALRCDPISGHVSLFWYQQALGQGPEFLTYFQNEAQLDKSGLPSDRFFAERPEGSVSTLKIQRTQQEDSAVYLCASSPPIGNEQYFGPGTRLLVL.

This clonotype was counted at least ten times. The genes are TRBV28 and TRBJ2-3; 8 bases match TRBD2. The junction had 6 bases not matched to a gene; V was cut back by 7 bases and J by 3 bases. The CDR3 spans 14 residues. Germline CDR1 and CDR2: MDHEN and SYDVKM. Here the CDR3 DNA reads TGTGCCAGCAAAGAGACTAGCGCAACAGATACGCAGTATTTT. Translation gives CASKETSATDTQYF.

This clonotype was detected ten times or more. The chain is built from TRBV11-2 and TRBJ2-2; D gene ambiguous. Trimming left V 5 bases short and J 5 bases short, with 9 bases between. The germline CDR1 and CDR2 sequences are SGHAT and FQNNGV. The CDR3 spans 13 residues. CDR3 amino acids: CASSPFWTGELFF. In DNA form, the CDR3 reads TGTGCCAGCAGCCCTTTTTGGACCGGGGAGCTGTTTTTT. The entire variable domain, with the rest obtained from reference TRBV11-2 and TRBJ2-2, is as follows: EAGVAQSPRYKIIEKRQSVAFWCNPISGHATLYWYQQILGQGPKLLIQFQNNGVVDDSQLPKDRFSAERLKGVDSTLKIQPAKLEDSAVYLCASSPFWTGELFFGEGSRLTVL.

Ten or more counts support this clonotype. This rearrangement joins TRBV5-1 to TRBJ2-7; D possibly corresponds to TRBD2 (5 bases). CDR1 and CDR2 from the germline V gene are SGHRS and YFSETQ. The CDR3 has 14 amino acids. Between the trimmed V and J ends, which lost 2 bases and 3 bases, there was a span of 12 bases. In DNA, the CDR3 is TGCGCCAGCAGCTTCCGGGGTAGCAACTACGAGCAGTACTTC. Translating gives CASSFRGSNYEQYF.

The chain recombines TRBV20-1 with TRBJ2-3; 8 positions agree with TRBD2. The CDR3 has 14 amino acids. With 6 bases clipped from V and 1 base from J, the junction kept 6 bases outside the gene matches. CDR1 is DFQATT, CDR2 SNEGSKA, per germline (reference sequence). CDR3 bases: TGCAGTGCCCTAGCGGGCCAGGGCACAGATACGCAGTATTTT. It is translated as CSALAGQGTDTQYF.

This clonotype was seen repeatedly, ten times or more. V gene TRBV6-1 combines with J gene TRBJ2-2; no clear D. The CDR3 covers 12 residues. Germline assignment: CDR1 MNHNS and CDR2 SASEGT. V shed 6 bases and J shed 7 bases, with 9 bases lying between them. Written as DNA, the CDR3 is TGTGCCAGCAGCCTTATTCTCGGGGAGCTGTTTTTT. Residues: CASSLILGELFF.

This clonotype was counted ten times or more. The chain links TRBV27 to TRBJ2-3, with 10 bases matching TRBD2. CDR1 MNHEY and CDR2 SMNVEV come from the germline V gene (reference sequence). The length of the CDR3 is 18 residues. After removal of 2 bases from V and 3 bases from J, the junction contained 11 bases not matched to a gene. The CDR3: CASSLPRLAGASTDTQYF. CDR3 bases: TGTGCCAGCAGTTTACCCCGCCTAGCGGGGGCTAGTACAGATACGCAGTATTTT.

A remark on this clonotype: This may be a read error, as it is one base from a much larger clone. The rearrangement joins TRBV7-9 to TRBJ2-5, with D perhaps matching TRBD2 (5 bases). CDR1 and CDR2 (germline): SEHNR, FQNEAQ (reference sequence). Trimming removed 1 base from V and 5 bases from J, with 17 bases in between. The CDR3 has 16 residues. CDR3 nucleotides: TGTGCCAGCAGCTTAGACCGGACTCCGGGCGGGGAGACCCAGTACTTC. Translated, it gives CASSLDRTPGGETQYF.

This clonotype was seen many times. The rearrangement uses TRBV6-2 or TRBV6-3 and TRBJ2-3, with 14 bases matching TRBD2. Germline CDR1 MNHEY, CDR2 SVGEGT. V lost 5 bases and J lost 3; bases outside the gene matches: 4. The CDR3 has 16 amino acids. CDR3 sequence (DNA): TGTGCCAGCAGTCGACTAGCGGGAGGGGAAACAGATACGCAGTATTTT. Protein product: CASSRLAGGETDTQYF.

This clonotype was counted at least ten times. The chain links TRBV27 to TRBJ1-1, with TRBD1 matching 7 bases. The CDR3 length is 14 residues. Germline-derived CDR1 and CDR2 are MNHEY and SMNVEV (reference sequence). V lost 2 bases, J lost 5 bases, and 5 bases stayed unmatched. As DNA, the CDR3 is TGTGCCAGCAGTTTAGGGAGGGGGCGAACTGAAGCTTTCTTT. This translates into CASSLGRGRTEAFF.

This clonotype was counted many times. The chain combines TRBV27 with TRBJ2-3; no reliable D call. V lost 4 bases, J lost 0 bases, and 11 bases lay in between. Germline V gene lookup returns CDR1 MNHEY and CDR2 SMNVEV (reference sequence). The length of the CDR3 is 15 residues. CDR3 residues: CASSSAPRSTDTQYF. CDR3 coding DNA: TGTGCCAGCAGTTCAGCCCCCCGGAGCACAGATACGCAGTATTTT.

V gene TRBV2 combines with J gene TRBJ2-7, with D possibly matching TRBD2 (5 bases). The CDR3 totals 14 residues. CDR1 and CDR2 (germline): SNHLY, FYNNEI. The V gene lost 6 bases and the J gene lost 6 bases, with 18 bases spanning the gap. CDR3 nucleotides: TGTGCCAGCAGCCCTAGTGGGAGCGTCGGCGAGCAGTACTTC. Its translation: CASSPSGSVGEQYF.

This clonotype was found many times. This chain links TRBV27 with TRBJ2-7; D is unclear. Germline values: CDR1 MNHEY, CDR2 SMNVEV (reference sequence). The CDR3 has 13 residues. V was trimmed by 8 bases and J by 2 bases, leaving 13 bases between them. CDR3 bases: TGTGCCAGCGGCCTTGGCGCCGCCTACGAGCAGTACTTC. Protein product: CASGLGAAYEQYF.

There are many counts of this clonotype. The rearrangement joins TRBV6-1 to TRBJ2-6; 7 bases are a match to TRBD1. CDR1 MNHNS and CDR2 SASEGT come from the germline V gene. The CDR3 spans 23 residues. The ends lost 6 bases at V and 0 bases at J; junction bases unmatched: 26. CDR3 nucleotide sequence: TGTGCCAGCAGCCCCCGCGGCGTCCTTCATTGGGACAGCGATAACTCTGGGGCCAACGTCCTGACTTTC. It codes for CASSPRGVLHWDSDNSGANVLTF.